Shown below are 19 T cell receptor beta chains from a single sample sequenced in a study of control samples from healthy donors and cancer patients. Here immunoSEQ multiplex PCR was the method, and the copy in TCRdb shows in-frame clones only, minus some. The sample includes 90,000 to 130,000 clones, roughly 79% of them seen just once. Source material: blood. Source of these receptors: a man between 18 and 35 years old in good health.

This rearrangement joins TRBV5-1 to TRBJ1-1; TRBD1 matches 7 bases. Germline CDR1 and CDR2: SGHRS and YFSETQ. The CDR3 is 15 residues long. J was trimmed by 2 bases and V by 0 bases; bases with no gene match: 4. The CDR3 is CASSLVGTANTEAFF. The CDR3 DNA follows: TGCGCCAGCAGCTTGGTAGGGACAGCCAACACTGAAGCTTTCTTT.

This chain links TRBV29-1 with TRBJ1-5; D unresolved. Trimming removed 5 bases at V and 5 bases at J, with 13 bases between. This CDR3 has 13 amino acids. CDR1 is SQVTM, CDR2 ANQGSEA, per germline. The CDR3 coding sequence is TGCAGCGTTTCAACTCGGATGGATCAGCCCCAGCATTTT. Translation gives CSVSTRMDQPQHF.

The J gene is TRBJ2-5, the V gene TRBV7-2; TRBD1 is a possible D gene (5 bases). Germline assignment: CDR1 SGHTA and CDR2 FQGNSA. The V gene lost 6 bases and the J gene lost 0 bases, with 14 bases spanning the gap. This CDR3 is built from 15 residues. The CDR3 DNA reads TGTGCCAGCAGTCAGTCCCGACAGAACCAAGAGACCCAGTACTTC. Amino acid sequence: CASSQSRQNQETQYF. Full variable domain (outside the CDR3, taken from reference TRBV7-2 and TRBJ2-5): GAGVSQSPSNKVTEKGKDVELRCDPISGHTALYWYRQSLGQGLEFLIYFQGNSAPDKSGLPSDRFSAERTGGSVSTLTIQRTQQEDSAVYLCASSQSRQNQETQYFGPGTRLLVL.

The genes are TRBV12-5 and TRBJ2-3, with 8 bases fitting TRBD1. There are 15 residues in the CDR3. CDR1 is LGHNT and CDR2 is FRNRAP in the germline V gene. The junction had 6 bases not matched to a gene; V was cut back by 7 bases and J by 0 bases. CDR3 in DNA: TGTGCTAGTGCCTATACAGGGGGTAGCACAGATACGCAGTATTTT. Residues: CASAYTGGSTDTQYF.

The rearrangement links TRBV5-1 to TRBJ1-2, with 7 bases aligning to TRBD1. With V trimmed by 4 bases and J by 5 bases, 8 bases remained unmatched. This CDR3 is built from 14 residues. CDR1 is SGHRS, CDR2 YFSETQ, per germline. The DNA of the CDR3 is TGCGCCAGCAGCCCCTTGGGACAGCGTTATGGCTACACCTTC. Translating it yields CASSPLGQRYGYTF.

This chain uses TRBV5-4 with TRBJ2-6, with D perhaps matching TRBD1 (5 bases). Trimming left V 7 bases short and J 0 bases short, with 8 bases between. The CDR3 runs to 14 residues. In germline, CDR1 is SGHNT, CDR2 YYREEE (reference sequence). CDR3 residues: CASRRVSGANVLTF. DNA of the CDR3: TGTGCCAGCCGCAGGGTCTCTGGGGCCAACGTCCTGACTTTC. Supplemented by reference TRBV5-4 and TRBJ2-6, the full variable domain reads ETGVTQSPTHLIKTRGQQVTLRCSSQSGHNTVSWYQQALGQGPQFIFQYYREEENGRGNFPPRFSGLQFPNYSSELNVNALELDDSALYLCASRRVSGANVLTFGAGSRLTVL.

The chain carries TRBV9 and TRBJ2-4; D is ambiguous. Per the germline V gene, CDR1 is SGDLS and CDR2 is YYNGEE. V was trimmed by 5 bases and J by 6 bases, leaving 12 bases between them. CDR3 length equals 13 residues. CDR3 bases: TGTGCCAGCAGTGGTGATAGAACAAACATTCAGTACTTC. Translating gives CASSGDRTNIQYF.

This chain links TRBV7-8 with TRBJ2-2, with 9 bases aligning to TRBD1. This CDR3 has 15 residues. V lost 6 bases and J lost 6; bases outside the gene matches: 8. Germline CDR1 reads SGHVS; CDR2 reads FQNEAQ. CDR3 loop: CASRRTGGLSGELFF. In DNA form, the CDR3 reads TGTGCCAGCAGGCGTACAGGGGGCTTGTCCGGGGAGCTGTTTTTT.

V gene TRBV6-5 combines with J gene TRBJ1-4; 10 bases agree with TRBD1. From germline, CDR1 is MNHEY and CDR2 SVGAGI. V lost 6 bases and J lost 3; bases outside the gene matches: 4. The CDR3 runs to 15 residues. CDR3 region: CASRRTGGANEKLFF. In DNA, the CDR3 is TGTGCCAGCAGGCGGACAGGGGGGGCTAATGAAAAACTGTTTTTT.

This clone was observed a single time. J is TRBJ2-1 and V is TRBV18; weak D call: TRBD2 (7 bases). V was pared by 6 bases and J by 8 bases, with 17 bases between. Germline V gene sequence: CDR1 KGHSH, CDR2 LQKENI. The CDR3 is 14 amino acids. CDR3 in DNA: TGTGCCAGCTCCCGGGTAGGGGGGGCTGATGAGCAGTTCTTC. Its protein is CASSRVGGADEQFF.

The CDR3 reads CASSSNTGGSETQYF. CDR3 in DNA: TGTGCCAGCAGCTCCAATACAGGGGGGTCAGAGACCCAGTACTTC. This chain joins TRBV7-2 and TRBJ2-5, with TRBD1 matching over 8 bases. With 4 bases clipped from V and 4 bases from J, the junction kept 8 bases outside the gene matches. Germline assignment: CDR1 SGHTA and CDR2 FQGNSA. The CDR3 is 15 residues long.

The rearrangement uses TRBV13 and TRBJ2-5; D not certain. In germline, CDR1 is PRHDT, CDR2 FYEKMQ (reference sequence). V lost 5 bases and J lost 5, with 9 bases in between. This CDR3 comprises 12 residues. The CDR3 spells CASSPSSETQYF. Here the CDR3 DNA reads TGTGCCAGCAGCCCCAGTAGTGAGACCCAGTACTTC.

The J gene is TRBJ1-2, the V gene TRBV6-5; weak D call: TRBD1 (5 bases). CDR1 and CDR2 from the germline V gene are MNHEY and SVGAGI. V was shortened by 6 bases and J by 5 bases, with 16 bases between the two germline ends. The CDR3 spans 14 residues. The DNA for the CDR3 is TGTGCCAGCAGGTACCCAGGGATACCGTATGGCTACACCTTC. The encoded protein is CASRYPGIPYGYTF.

The genes are TRBV7-2 and TRBJ1-5; TRBD1 matches at 8 bases. CDR3 size: 15 residues. The V gene's germline CDR1 is SGHTA and CDR2 FQGNSA. V shed 3 bases and J 2 bases; nucleotides not matched to a gene: 3. The CDR3 loop is CASSFQGAGNQPQHF. DNA for the CDR3: TGTGCCAGCAGCTTTCAGGGGGCCGGCAATCAGCCCCAGCATTTT.

The V and J genes are TRBV9 and TRBJ2-5; TRBD2 matches at 11 bases. The CDR3 is 15 amino acids. Germline V gene sequence: CDR1 SGDLS, CDR2 YYNGEE. Trimming cost V 4 bases and J 2 bases; bases outside gene matches: 4. In nucleotides, the CDR3 is TGTGCCAGCAGCACCCTAGCGGGGGGTCAAGAGACCCAGTACTTC. Encoded protein: CASSTLAGGQETQYF.

This clone occurred a few times. This chain uses TRBV30 with TRBJ2-5; D is unresolved. The germline V and J ends were trimmed by 2 bases and 1 base, with 14 bases remaining between them. The CDR3 is 15 residues long. The germline gives CDR1 GTSNPN, CDR2 SVGIG (reference sequence). The CDR3 sequence is CAWSSFVQVQETQYF. In DNA, the CDR3 is TGTGCCTGGAGTTCTTTCGTGCAGGTCCAAGAGACCCAGTACTTC.

The rearrangement links TRBV7-9 to TRBJ1-5, with D unresolved. V lost 1 base and J lost 9, with 10 bases in between. This CDR3 region has 13 residues. CDR1 and CDR2 (germline): SEHNR, FQNEAQ (reference sequence). The DNA of the CDR3 is TGTGCCAGCAGCTTAGAGAACGGTGGGCCCCAGCATTTT. This sequence encodes CASSLENGGPQHF.

This clone was recorded once. The chain couples TRBV7-2 to TRBJ1-6; D gene unclear. Trimming took off 3 bases at V and 0 bases at J, with 9 bases between the two ends. This CDR3 region has 16 residues. Germline loops: CDR1 SGHTA, CDR2 FQGNSA. CDR3 coding DNA: TGTGCCAGCAGCTTGCGGGTCGCCTCCTATAATTCACCCCTCCACTTT. Its translation is CASSLRVASYNSPLHF.

This chain connects TRBV3-1 (or the pseudogene TRBV3-2) to TRBJ2-5; 12 nucleotides match TRBD2. The CDR3 spans 19 residues. Germline V gene sequence: CDR1 LGHDT, CDR2 YNNKEL (reference sequence). V trimming: 5 bases; J trimming: 2 bases; junction bases outside the gene matches: 15. This CDR3 reads CASSFRLGLAGSVQETQYF. DNA of the CDR3: TGTGCCAGCAGCTTTAGGCTGGGACTAGCGGGCTCCGTGCAAGAGACCCAGTACTTC.